One and the same sample provided the 25 T cell receptor beta chains below, sequenced in a study of blood T cell repertoires in COVID-19. Method: immunoSEQ multiplex PCR; TCRdb's copy keeps in-frame clones and lacks some. The sample has fewer than 300,000 clones; 70% to 90% are singletons. Sequencing input: peripheral blood. These receptors originate from a man aged 45-65 years with active or convalescent COVID-19.

The chain employs TRBV9 and TRBJ1-1, with unresolved D. The germline CDR1 and CDR2 sequences are SGDLS and YYNGEE. V dropped 4 bases and J dropped 6 bases, with 19 bases sitting between them. The CDR3 sequence is 15 residues long. CDR3 sequence (DNA): TGTGCCAGCAGCACCCGAGGCGATATACACGCTGAAGCTTTCTTT. It specifies CASSTRGDIHAEAFF.

The chain uses TRBV5-1 and TRBJ2-7; 7 bases agree with TRBD1. The CDR3 is 14 amino acids. CDR1 SGHRS and CDR2 YFSETQ come from the germline V gene. V was clipped by 2 bases and J by 0 bases; unmatched bases: 2. CDR3 protein: CASSLGTASYEQYF. For the CDR3, the DNA is TGCGCCAGCAGCTTAGGGACAGCCTCCTACGAGCAGTACTTC.

This clone was detected once. V gene TRBV19 combines with J gene TRBJ2-3, with TRBD2 matching 13 bases. Germline CDR1 LNHDA, CDR2 SQIVND (reference sequence). Trimming at V came to 10 bases and at J to 4 bases, leaving 5 bases not matched to a gene. The CDR3 is 14 amino acids. CDR3 loop: CATRTSGSPDTQYF. CDR3 nucleotide sequence: TGTGCCACTCGGACTAGCGGGAGCCCAGATACGCAGTATTTT.

The genes are TRBV9 and TRBJ1-1; D might be TRBD1 (5 bases). Germline V gives CDR1 SGDLS, CDR2 YYNGEE. CDR3 size: 15 residues. V gave up 0 bases and J gave up 8 bases, with 17 bases separating them. As DNA, the CDR3 is TGTGCCAGCAGCGTAGGCAGTTGGGGGACTTACGAAGCTTTCTTT. Translation: CASSVGSWGTYEAFF.

The chain is built from TRBV10-3 and TRBJ2-3; D possibly corresponds to TRBD1 (5 bases). V gave up 7 bases and J gave up 0 bases, with 14 bases separating them. Germline values: CDR1 ENHRY, CDR2 SYGVKD. The CDR3 covers 15 residues. CDR3 sequence reads: CAIMISPGSTDTQYF. The CDR3 DNA is TGTGCCATCATGATCTCTCCAGGGAGCACAGATACGCAGTATTTT.

This rearrangement joins TRBV21-1 to TRBJ2-7; TRBD2 was called by the table and not checked on the DNA. TRBV21-1 is termed a pseudogene. This CDR3 contains 20 residues. The CDR3 is CASIQDYNSGCLATSREQYF. The CDR3 bases are TGTGCCAGCATCCAGGATTATAATAGCGGCTGCTTAGCTACGAGCAGAGAGCAGTACTTC.

This chain links TRBV5-4 with TRBJ1-3, with unresolved D. The CDR3 spans 15 residues. Trimming took off 5 bases at V and 0 bases at J, with 12 bases between the two ends. Germline V gives CDR1 SGHNT, CDR2 YYREEE (reference sequence). This CDR3 is CASSDPQVSGNTIYF. As DNA, the CDR3 is TGTGCCAGCAGTGACCCCCAGGTCTCTGGAAACACCATATATTTT.

This clone was observed a handful of times. The V gene is TRBV5-1, the J gene TRBJ1-5; D is possibly TRBD1 (5 bases). Trimming pared 0 bases from V and 6 bases from J, leaving 13 bases between. The CDR3 spans 15 residues. Germline V CDR1 and CDR2: SGHRS, YFSETQ. The CDR3 loop is CASSLDPGGTQPQHF. DNA of the CDR3: TGCGCCAGCAGCTTGGACCCGGGGGGGACTCAGCCCCAGCATTTT.

This chain uses TRBV18 with TRBJ2-7; 7 nucleotides line up with TRBD1. The germline gives CDR1 KGHSH, CDR2 LQKENI. The CDR3 runs 16 residues. The V and J ends lost 3 bases and 0 bases, in that order; junction bases with no gene match: 8. CDR3 amino acids: CASSPRQGVGSYEQYF. CDR3 nucleotides: TGTGCCAGCTCACCCCGACAGGGCGTCGGCTCCTACGAGCAGTACTTC.

Of note for this clone: The same CDR3 is also encoded by other DNA sequences in this sample. V and J are TRBV6-2 or TRBV6-3 and TRBJ1-1; the D is unclear. Germline CDR1 and CDR2: MNHEY and SVGEGT. V was shortened by 3 bases and J by 0 bases, with 11 bases between the two germline ends. The CDR3 spans 15 residues. This CDR3 is CASSYSRAMNTEAFF. The CDR3 DNA is TGTGCCAGCAGTTATTCCCGAGCGATGAACACTGAAGCTTTCTTT.

The chain joins TRBV5-1 to TRBJ2-2; tentative D call: TRBD1 (5 bases). CDR1 is SGHRS and CDR2 is YFSETQ in the germline V gene. The CDR3 consists of 15 residues. The V end was cut by 2 bases, the J end by 0 bases, with 8 bases between. CDR3 residues: CASSLGHTNTGELFF. The CDR3 DNA follows: TGCGCCAGCAGCTTAGGACACACGAACACCGGGGAGCTGTTTTTT.

This clone came up once. V and J are TRBV5-1 and TRBJ2-7; possible D gene TRBD1, 5 bases. Trimming shortened V by 0 bases and J by 3 bases, and 10 bases separated the two germline ends. This CDR3 contains 14 residues. CDR1 is SGHRS, CDR2 YFSETQ, per germline. The CDR3, as DNA: TGCGCCAGCAGCTTGGGGCAGGGAAACTACGAGCAGTACTTC. Encoded protein: CASSLGQGNYEQYF.

In DNA form, the CDR3 reads TGTGCCAGTAGGAGGGGGCGAGCAGCGAACACTGAAGCTTTCTTT. As protein: CASRRGRAANTEAFF. The rearrangement uses TRBV19 and TRBJ1-1, with TRBD1 identical over 7 bases. CDR3 length: 15 residues. The V segment lost 6 bases and the J segment 1 base; nucleotides outside the gene matches: 8. Germline CDR1 is LNHDA and CDR2 is SQIVND (reference sequence).

The V and J genes are TRBV5-5 and TRBJ1-1, with unresolved D. CDR1 and CDR2 from the germline V gene are SGHKS and YYEKEE (reference sequence). CDR3 size: 14 residues. Deletions cut 4 bases from V and 3 bases from J, with 13 bases between. CDR3 sequence (DNA): TGTGCCAGCAGCCTTCTCGACGGGTACACTGAAGCTTTCTTT. Residues: CASSLLDGYTEAFF.

The chain combines TRBV7-3 with TRBJ2-2; the match to TRBD2 covers 12 bases. The germline V gene encodes CDR1 SGHTA and CDR2 FQGTGA. The V gene end was trimmed by 5 bases and the J gene end by 6 bases; junction bases not matched to a gene: 7. This CDR3 is built from 16 residues. This CDR3 is CASSPRTSGTAGELFF. DNA for the CDR3: TGTGCCAGCAGCCCACGGACTAGCGGGACGGCCGGGGAGCTGTTTTTT.

V usage is TRBV3-1 (or the pseudogene TRBV3-2) and J usage is TRBJ2-5; unclear D gene. The germline gives CDR1 LGHDT, CDR2 YNNKEL (reference sequence). The CDR3 is 15 amino acids. V lost 4 bases to trimming and J lost 4 bases, with 16 bases between them. CDR3 nucleotides: TGTGCCAGCAGCCCGGCCCCATCCAAGCGAGAGACCCAGTACTTC. Residues: CASSPAPSKRETQYF.

Of note for this clone: At one end, the junction sequence differs from germline, possibly due to a read error. The chain recombines TRBV5-4 with TRBJ2-7; 13 bases are a match to TRBD2. This CDR3 spans 14 amino acids. Germline V gene sequence: CDR1 SGHNT, CDR2 YYREEE (reference sequence). The CDR3 loop is CASSPGTSGDDQYF. In DNA form, the CDR3 reads TGTGCCAGCAGCCCAGGGACTAGCGGGGACGATCAGTACTTC.

The chain links TRBV18 to TRBJ2-2, with TRBD2 matching over 13 bases. Germline CDR1 reads KGHSH; CDR2 reads LQKENI. Germline trimming cut 3 bases from V and 4 bases from J; bases unmatched to any gene: 5. This CDR3 comprises 17 residues. CDR3 residues: CASSPPGLAGTTGELFF. CDR3 DNA sequence: TGTGCCAGCTCACCGCCGGGACTAGCGGGAACCACCGGGGAGCTGTTTTTT.

This chain links TRBV14 with TRBJ1-6; 8 nucleotides align to TRBD1. There are 17 residues in the CDR3. The germline gives CDR1 SGHDN, CDR2 FVKESK. V lost 1 base, J lost 7 bases, and 9 bases stayed unmatched. CDR3 DNA sequence: TGTGCCAGCAGCCAAGGGGGCGGACAGGGAGGAAATTCACCCCTCCACTTT. Amino acid sequence: CASSQGGGQGGNSPLHF.

The chain couples TRBV18 to TRBJ2-3; no firm D call. Trimming removed 3 bases from V and 0 bases from J, with 7 bases in between. Germline lookup yields CDR1 KGHSH and CDR2 LQKENI. This CDR3 is built from 14 residues. CDR3 coding DNA: TGTGCCAGCTCACCGTCTACTAGCACAGATACGCAGTATTTT. Translation: CASSPSTSTDTQYF.

A few counts support this clone. The chain employs TRBV7-8 and TRBJ2-1, with TRBD2 matching over 11 bases. Germline-derived CDR1 and CDR2 are SGHVS and FQNEAQ. After removal of 5 bases from V and 9 bases from J, the junction contained 9 bases not matched to a gene. The CDR3 has 15 residues. The CDR3 is CASSTTSGIRSEQFF. The CDR3 DNA sequence: TGTGCCAGCAGCACGACTAGCGGGATTCGTAGTGAGCAGTTCTTC. The full variable domain, its missing parts supplied by reference TRBV7-8 and TRBJ2-1, is GAGVSQSPRYKVAKRGQDVALRCDPISGHVSLFWYQQALGQGPEFLTYFQNEAQLDKSGLPSDRFFAERPEGSVSTLKIQRTQQEDSAVYLCASSTTSGIRSEQFFGPGTRLTVL.

This chain connects TRBV5-8 to TRBJ2-3, with a possible D match to TRBD2 (5 bases). Per germline, CDR1 SGHTS and CDR2 YDEGEE. The V end lost 4 bases, the J end lost 6 bases, and 12 bases lay between the germline ends. The CDR3 has 13 amino acids. The CDR3 is CASSLSRGDTQYF. In nucleotides, the CDR3 is TGTGCCAGCAGCCTGTCTCGAGGGGATACGCAGTATTTT. The whole variable domain, filled in from reference TRBV5-8 and TRBJ2-3, reads EAGVTQSPTHLIKTRGQQATLRCSPISGHTSVYWYQQALGLGLQFLLWYDEGEERNRGNFPPRFSGRQFPNYSSELNVNALELEDSALYLCASSLSRGDTQYFGPGTRLTVL.

The rearrangement links TRBV5-1 to TRBJ1-1, with D uncertain. Germline-derived CDR1 and CDR2 are SGHRS and YFSETQ. The CDR3 consists of 12 residues. V was trimmed by 0 bases and J by 6 bases, leaving 6 bases between them. The CDR3 DNA sequence: TGCGCCAGCAGCTTGGATGGGCCTGAAGCTTTCTTT. This translates into CASSLDGPEAFF.

For this clone: The identical CDR3 is also encoded by other nucleotide sequences in the sample. V is TRBV28 and J is TRBJ2-7; perhaps TRBD2 as D (5 bases). The V end lost 5 bases, the J end lost 0 bases, and 5 bases lay between the germline ends. CDR1 and CDR2 from the germline V gene are MDHEN and SYDVKM. This CDR3 is 12 amino acids long. The CDR3 DNA sequence: TGTGCCAGCAGTCGGGGCTCCTACGAGCAGTACTTC. Its translation is CASSRGSYEQYF.

The CDR3, as DNA: TGTGCCAGCAGCTTAGCCGTGTCGGGGGGGGAGCTGTTTTTT. Protein sequence: CASSLAVSGGELFF. V usage is TRBV7-8 and J usage is TRBJ2-2; possibly TRBD2 for D (5 bases). V was clipped by 0 bases and J by 8 bases, with 10 bases between them. This CDR3 contains 14 residues. CDR1 SGHVS and CDR2 FQNEAQ come from the germline V gene.